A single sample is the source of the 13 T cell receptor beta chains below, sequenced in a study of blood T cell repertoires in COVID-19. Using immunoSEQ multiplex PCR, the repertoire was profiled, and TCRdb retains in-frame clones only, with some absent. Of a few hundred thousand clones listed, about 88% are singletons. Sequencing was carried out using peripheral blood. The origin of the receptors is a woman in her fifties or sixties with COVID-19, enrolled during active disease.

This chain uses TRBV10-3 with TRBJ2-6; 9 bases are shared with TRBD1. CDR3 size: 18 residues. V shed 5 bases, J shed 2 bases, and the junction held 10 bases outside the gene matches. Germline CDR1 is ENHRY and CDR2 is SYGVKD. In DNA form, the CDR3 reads TGTGCCATCAGTTCTTTGGGACAGGGTCTTCCTGGGGCCAACGTCCTGACTTTC. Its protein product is CAISSLGQGLPGANVLTF.

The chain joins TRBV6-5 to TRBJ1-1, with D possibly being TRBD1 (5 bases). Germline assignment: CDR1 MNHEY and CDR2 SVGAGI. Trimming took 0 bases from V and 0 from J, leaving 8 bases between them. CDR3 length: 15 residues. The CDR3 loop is CASSYSTGMNTEAFF. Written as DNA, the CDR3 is TGTGCCAGCAGTTACTCCACAGGTATGAACACTGAAGCTTTCTTT.

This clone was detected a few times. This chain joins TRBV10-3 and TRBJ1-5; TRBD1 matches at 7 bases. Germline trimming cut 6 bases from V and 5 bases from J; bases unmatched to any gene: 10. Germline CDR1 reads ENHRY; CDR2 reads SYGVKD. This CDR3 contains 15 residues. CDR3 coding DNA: TGTGCCATCAGCGTTCGACAGGGCCAAGATCAGCCCCAGCATTTT. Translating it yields CAISVRQGQDQPQHF.

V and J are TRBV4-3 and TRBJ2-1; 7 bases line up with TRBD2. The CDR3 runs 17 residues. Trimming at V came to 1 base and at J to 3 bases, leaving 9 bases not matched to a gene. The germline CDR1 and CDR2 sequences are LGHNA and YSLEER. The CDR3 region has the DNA TGCGCCAGCAGCCAAGTTGGGGGAGGGTGGGGCTACAATGAGCAGTTCTTC. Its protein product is CASSQVGGGWGYNEQFF.

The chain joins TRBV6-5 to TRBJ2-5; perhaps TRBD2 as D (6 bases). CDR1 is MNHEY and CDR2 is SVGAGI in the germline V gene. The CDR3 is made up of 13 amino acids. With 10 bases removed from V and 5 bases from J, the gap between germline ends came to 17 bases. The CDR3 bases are TGTGCCACCGGCGGCGGGGCCGGGGAGACCCAGTACTTC. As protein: CATGGGAGETQYF.

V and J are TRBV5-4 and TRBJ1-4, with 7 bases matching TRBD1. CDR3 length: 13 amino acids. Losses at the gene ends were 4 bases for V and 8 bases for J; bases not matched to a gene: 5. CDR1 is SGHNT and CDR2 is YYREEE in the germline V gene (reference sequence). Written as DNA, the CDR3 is TGTGCCAGCAGCGTAGACAGGGAAGAAAAACTGTTTTTT. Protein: CASSVDREEKLFF.

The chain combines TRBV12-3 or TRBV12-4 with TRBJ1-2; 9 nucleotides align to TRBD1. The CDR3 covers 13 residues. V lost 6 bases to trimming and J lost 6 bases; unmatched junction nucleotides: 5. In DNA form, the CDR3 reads TGTGCCAGCAGACCCGGGACAGGGAATGGCTACACCTTC. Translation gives CASRPGTGNGYTF.

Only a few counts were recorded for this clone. CDR3 residues: CATSRRGVMEAFF. The CDR3 DNA is TGTGCCACCAGCAGACGGGGGGTGATGGAAGCTTTCTTT. The chain uses TRBV15 and TRBJ1-1, with a weak D call TRBD1 (5 bases). This CDR3 has 13 residues. Deletions cut 2 bases from V and 8 bases from J, with 12 bases between. The V gene's germline CDR1 is LNHNV and CDR2 YYDKDF (reference sequence).

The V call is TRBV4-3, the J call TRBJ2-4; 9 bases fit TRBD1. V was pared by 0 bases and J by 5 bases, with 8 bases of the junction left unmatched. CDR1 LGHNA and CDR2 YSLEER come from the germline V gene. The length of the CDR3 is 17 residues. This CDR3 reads CASSQDIPGQGENIQYF. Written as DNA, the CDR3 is TGCGCCAGCAGCCAAGACATCCCGGGACAGGGAGAAAACATTCAGTACTTC.

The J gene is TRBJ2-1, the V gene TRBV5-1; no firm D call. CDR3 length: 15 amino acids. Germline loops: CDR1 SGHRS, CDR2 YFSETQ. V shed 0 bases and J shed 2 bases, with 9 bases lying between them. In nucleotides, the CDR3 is TGCGCCAGCAGCTTGGGTTTCCCCACCTACAATGAGCAGTTCTTC. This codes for CASSLGFPTYNEQFF.

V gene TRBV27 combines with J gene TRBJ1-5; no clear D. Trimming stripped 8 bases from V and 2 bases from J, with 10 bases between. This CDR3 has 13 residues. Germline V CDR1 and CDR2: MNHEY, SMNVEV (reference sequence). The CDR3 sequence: CASGLLGNQPQHF. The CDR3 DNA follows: TGTGCCAGCGGGCTGTTAGGCAATCAGCCCCAGCATTTT.

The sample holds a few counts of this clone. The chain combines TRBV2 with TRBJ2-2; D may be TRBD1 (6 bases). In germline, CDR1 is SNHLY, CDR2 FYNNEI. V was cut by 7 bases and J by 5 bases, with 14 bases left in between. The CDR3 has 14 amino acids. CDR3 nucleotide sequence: TGTGCCAGCATGTTGGACAGAATGACCGGGGAGCTGTTTTTT. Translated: CASMLDRMTGELFF.

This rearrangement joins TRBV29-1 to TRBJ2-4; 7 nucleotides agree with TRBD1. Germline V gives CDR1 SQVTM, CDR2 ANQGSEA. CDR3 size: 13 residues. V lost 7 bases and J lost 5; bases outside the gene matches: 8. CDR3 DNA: TGCAGCGCTTCGACAGGGATTCAAAACATTCAGTACTTC. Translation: CSASTGIQNIQYF.